A single sample is the source of the 27 T cell receptor beta chains below, sequenced in a study of blood T cell repertoires in COVID-19. Data came from immunoSEQ multiplex PCR; TCRdb stores just in-frame clones and leaves some out. The table records about 250,000 clones, approximately 86% of them present only once. Material: peripheral blood. Receptor source: a human donor with COVID-19, enrolled during active disease. The donor label of this sample is uncertain.

The gene calls are TRBV5-1 and TRBJ2-4, with 7 positions matching TRBD2. Germline V CDR1 and CDR2: SGHRS, YFSETQ. The CDR3 runs 14 residues. V dropped 1 base and J dropped 7; count of bases not matched to a gene: 5. CDR3 amino acids: CASSLRGDSNIQYF. CDR3 nucleotides: TGCGCCAGCAGCTTGCGGGGGGATTCGAACATTCAGTACTTC.

This chain connects TRBV10-3 to TRBJ2-7; D is perhaps TRBD1 (5 bases). The CDR3 has 14 amino acids. Germline V gene sequence: CDR1 ENHRY, CDR2 SYGVKD. Trimming pared 5 bases from V and 7 bases from J, leaving 18 bases between. For the CDR3, the DNA is TGTGCCATCAGTCCAGGGCCTACACTCGGGGAGCAGTACTTC. Translation: CAISPGPTLGEQYF.

The V and J genes are TRBV9 and TRBJ1-3; D ambiguous. Germline V gives CDR1 SGDLS, CDR2 YYNGEE. V lost 4 bases to trimming and J lost 1 base, with 9 bases between them. The CDR3 runs 14 residues. The CDR3 protein is CASSSSGSGNTIYF. The CDR3 DNA follows: TGTGCCAGCAGCTCGTCGGGGTCTGGAAACACCATATATTTT.

This chain's CDR3 is CASSRLPGQGSNYGYTF. Written as DNA, the CDR3 is TGTGCCAGCAGCCGATTACCGGGACAGGGGTCCAACTATGGCTACACCTTC. The chain has TRBV6-6 and TRBJ1-2, with TRBD1 matching 10 bases. This CDR3 is 17 amino acids long. The ends lost 6 bases at V and 2 bases at J; junction bases unmatched: 12. Germline values: CDR1 MNHNY, CDR2 SVGAGI (reference sequence).

This chain links TRBV2 with TRBJ2-5; D is perhaps TRBD1 (6 bases). Looked up from germline, CDR1 is SNHLY and CDR2 is FYNNEI. The CDR3 runs 14 residues. Trimming removed 5 bases at V and 5 bases at J, with 15 bases between. This CDR3 reads CASSLQTGLETQYF. CDR3 sequence (DNA): TGTGCCAGCAGTCTACAAACAGGGCTCGAGACCCAGTACTTC.

The chain employs TRBV5-1 and TRBJ1-2; D is uncertain. Germline lookup yields CDR1 SGHRS and CDR2 YFSETQ. Trimming pared 0 bases from V and 5 bases from J, leaving 14 bases between. The CDR3 length is 15 residues. The CDR3, as DNA: TGCGCCAGCAGCTTGGGGGAGGCGGTAACTTATGGCTACACCTTC. Amino acids: CASSLGEAVTYGYTF.

V usage is TRBV5-1 and J usage is TRBJ2-1; tentative D call: TRBD2 (5 bases). The length of the CDR3 is 14 residues. V was pared by 0 bases and J by 9 bases, with 13 bases between. Germline loops: CDR1 SGHRS, CDR2 YFSETQ. The CDR3: CASSLVNGLTEQFF. In DNA form, the CDR3 reads TGCGCCAGCAGCTTGGTTAACGGACTTACTGAGCAGTTCTTC.

The J gene is TRBJ2-3, the V gene TRBV7-9, with D perhaps matching TRBD1 (6 bases). Trimming pared 5 bases from V and 2 bases from J, leaving 26 bases between. CDR3 length equals 19 residues. Per the germline V gene, CDR1 is SEHNR and CDR2 is FQNEAQ (reference sequence). In DNA form, the CDR3 reads TGTGCCAGCAGCCATCCCCTTGGCGGGCAGGGGTCCGACACAGATACGCAGTATTTT. This encodes CASSHPLGGQGSDTDTQYF.

The chain combines TRBV6-2 or TRBV6-3 with TRBJ2-7; 14 positions match TRBD2. V shed 6 bases, J shed 5 bases, and the junction held 12 bases outside the gene matches. CDR1 MNHEY and CDR2 SVGEGT come from the germline V gene. The CDR3 has 17 amino acids. The CDR3 is CASSRYGGLAGVNEQYF. CDR3 nucleotides: TGTGCCAGCAGCCGATACGGGGGACTAGCGGGAGTGAACGAGCAGTACTTC.

The rearrangement uses TRBV6-1 and TRBJ2-5; D is ambiguous. This CDR3 has 14 amino acids. V was shortened by 1 base and J by 2 bases, with 8 bases between the two germline ends. CDR1 is MNHNS and CDR2 is SASEGT in the germline V gene. This chain's CDR3 is CASSEGWRQETQYF. CDR3 in DNA: TGTGCCAGCAGTGAAGGGTGGCGGCAAGAGACCCAGTACTTC.

As for this clone: The same CDR3 arises from other DNA sequences in this sample as well. This chain links TRBV3-1 (or the pseudogene TRBV3-2) with TRBJ1-2; D not certain. CDR3 length equals 11 residues. V dropped 0 bases and J dropped 8 bases, with 4 bases sitting between them. Looked up from germline, CDR1 is LGHDT and CDR2 is YNNKEL (reference sequence). CDR3 DNA: TGTGCCAGCAGCCAAGAGGCCGGCTACACCTTC. This gives the protein CASSQEAGYTF.

The V and J genes are TRBV27 and TRBJ2-7, with 9 bases identical to TRBD2. The germline CDR1 and CDR2 sequences are MNHEY and SMNVEV (reference sequence). The J segment lost 3 bases and the V segment lost 6 bases, leaving 18 bases of the junction unmatched. The CDR3 has 18 amino acids. For the CDR3, the DNA is TGTGCCAGCAGGGGGGAGCGGCATCGGGCTAGCGGGGTCTACGAGCAGTACTTC. It is translated as CASRGERHRASGVYEQYF.

The chain uses TRBV15 and TRBJ2-3; 9 bases line up with TRBD2. This CDR3 contains 16 residues. Germline CDR1 LNHNV, CDR2 YYDKDF (reference sequence). V shed 3 bases and J 0 bases; nucleotides not matched to a gene: 4. The CDR3 DNA reads TGTGCCACCAGCAGTGGGCTAGCGGGGAGCACAGATACGCAGTATTTT. It encodes CATSSGLAGSTDTQYF.

V usage is TRBV6-1 and J usage is TRBJ1-2; 8 bases align to TRBD1. Germline loops: CDR1 MNHNS, CDR2 SASEGT. The V gene end was trimmed by 2 bases and the J gene end by 8 bases; junction bases not matched to a gene: 4. This CDR3 is 13 amino acids long. The CDR3 bases are TGTGCCAGCAGTGAACAGGGGGCGCAGGGCTACACCTTC. It specifies CASSEQGAQGYTF.

V gene TRBV4-3 combines with J gene TRBJ2-2; D is unresolved. Germline V gene lookup returns CDR1 LGHNA and CDR2 YSLEER. The CDR3 is 15 residues long. V was clipped by 1 base and J by 4 bases, with 10 bases between them. The CDR3 DNA sequence: TGCGCCAGCAGCCAAGTCGCCGGTTTCACCGGGGAGCTGTTTTTT. This gives the protein CASSQVAGFTGELFF.

V is TRBV5-1 and J is TRBJ2-2; 9 bases are a match to TRBD1. This CDR3 is 16 amino acids long. V shed 3 bases and J 4 bases; nucleotides not matched to a gene: 7. Germline V CDR1 and CDR2: SGHRS, YFSETQ. The CDR3 sequence is CASSSLGQGVTGELFF. The CDR3 nucleotides are TGCGCCAGCAGCTCTCTGGGACAGGGAGTCACCGGGGAGCTGTTTTTT.

The chain uses TRBV7-9 and TRBJ2-5; 15 bases are shared with TRBD2. This CDR3 comprises 17 residues. CDR1 SEHNR and CDR2 FQNEAQ come from the germline V gene (reference sequence). V gave up 4 bases and J gave up 5 bases; unmatched junction bases: 8. The CDR3 region is CASSSGLAGGRGETQYF. In DNA form, the CDR3 reads TGTGCCAGCAGCTCTGGACTAGCGGGAGGGAGGGGCGAGACCCAGTACTTC.

This chain uses TRBV29-1 with TRBJ1-1; D is ambiguous. V lost 6 bases and J lost 4, with 15 bases in between. From germline, CDR1 is SQVTM and CDR2 ANQGSEA. This CDR3 has 13 amino acids. CDR3 DNA sequence: TGCAGCGTGATAGAACGCGCCGGCACTGAAGCTTTCTTT. Amino acid sequence: CSVIERAGTEAFF.

The J gene is TRBJ1-6, the V gene TRBV19; 7 nucleotides line up with TRBD1. The J segment lost 6 bases and the V segment lost 8 bases, leaving 10 bases of the junction unmatched. This CDR3 has 15 residues. Per the germline V gene, CDR1 is LNHDA and CDR2 is SQIVND (reference sequence). The CDR3 DNA is TGTGCCAGTTCACAGGGGACCGCGCCTAATTCACCCCTCCACTTT. This translates into CASSQGTAPNSPLHF. Together with reference TRBV19 and TRBJ1-6, the CDR3 gives the full variable domain: DGGITQSPKYLFRKEGQNVTLSCEQNLNHDAMYWYRQDPGQGLRLIYYSQIVNDFQKGDIAEGYSVSREKKESFPLTVTSAQKNPTAFYLCASSQGTAPNSPLHFGNGTRLTVT.

The genes are TRBV7-2 and TRBJ2-1; 9 positions match TRBD2. CDR1 and CDR2 from the germline V gene are SGHTA and FQGNSA. The length of the CDR3 is 15 residues. Losses at the gene ends were 1 base for V and 5 bases for J; bases not matched to a gene: 3. CDR3 protein: CASSLVAGEHNEQFF. The CDR3 DNA reads TGTGCCAGCAGCTTAGTAGCGGGGGAGCACAATGAGCAGTTCTTC.

The chain employs TRBV11-1 and TRBJ1-5; TRBD1 matches 10 bases. Germline V gene data show CDR1 as SGHAT and CDR2 as FQDESV (reference sequence). V lost 5 bases to trimming and J lost 5 bases; unmatched junction nucleotides: 6. The CDR3 loop spans 15 amino acids. The DNA of the CDR3 is TGTGCCAGCAGCGAAGGGACAGGGGTTGATCAGCCCCAGCATTTT. This translates into CASSEGTGVDQPQHF.

This clone was seen more than once but under ten times. The chain couples TRBV15 to TRBJ2-1, with TRBD2 matching 11 bases. Trimming at V came to 0 bases and at J to 0 bases, leaving 7 bases not matched to a gene. Germline assignment: CDR1 LNHNV and CDR2 YYDKDF (reference sequence). The CDR3 runs 19 residues. CDR3 amino acids: CATSRDLRGLAGSYNEQFF. CDR3 DNA: TGTGCCACCAGCAGAGATCTGCGCGGACTAGCGGGCTCCTACAATGAGCAGTTCTTC.

The V gene is TRBV30, the J gene TRBJ2-3; TRBD2 matches at 11 bases. The J segment lost 2 bases and the V segment lost 0 bases, leaving 1 base of the junction unmatched. This CDR3 is 15 amino acids long. Germline values: CDR1 GTSNPN, CDR2 SVGIG (reference sequence). The CDR3 DNA reads TGTGCCTGGAGTGTACTAGCGGGAGCCACAGATACGCAGTATTTT. Translated: CAWSVLAGATDTQYF.

V gene TRBV12-3 or TRBV12-4 combines with J gene TRBJ1-1; 9 bases align to TRBD1. The CDR3 consists of 13 residues. J lost 5 bases, V lost 7 bases, and 5 bases had no gene match. CDR3 sequence: CASTRDRETEAFF. CDR3 nucleotide sequence: TGTGCCAGCACCAGGGACAGGGAGACTGAAGCTTTCTTT.

This chain links TRBV20-1 with TRBJ1-5; D might be TRBD1 (6 bases). This CDR3 is built from 14 residues. CDR1 and CDR2 from the germline V gene are DFQATT and SNEGSKA (reference sequence). V dropped 3 bases and J dropped 7 bases, with 16 bases sitting between them. This CDR3 is CSASIIQTGQPQHF. CDR3 DNA sequence: TGCAGTGCTAGTATTATCCAGACAGGCCAGCCCCAGCATTTT.

This chain joins TRBV18 and TRBJ1-1; 7 bases align to TRBD1. Germline V gene sequence: CDR1 KGHSH, CDR2 LQKENI. This CDR3 contains 13 residues. J lost 3 bases, V lost 6 bases, and 4 bases had no gene match. In nucleotides, the CDR3 is TGTGCCAGCTCTTGGGACAGTGACACTGAAGCTTTCTTT. Translated, it gives CASSWDSDTEAFF. Looking up the rest from reference TRBV18 and TRBJ1-1 gives the full variable domain: NAGVMQNPRHLVRRRGQEARLRCSPMKGHSHVYWYRQLPEEGLKFMVYLQKENIIDESGMPKERFSAEFPKEGPSILRIQQVVRGDSAAYFCASSWDSDTEAFFGQGTRLTVV.

The V and J genes are TRBV5-1 and TRBJ1-3; 8 bases match TRBD1. Germline values: CDR1 SGHRS, CDR2 YFSETQ. CDR3 size: 16 residues. Trimming removed 4 bases from V and 2 bases from J; junction bases left unmatched: 8. CDR3 DNA: TGCGCCAGCAGCATTACAACAGGGGGAGCTGGAAACACCATATATTTT. This sequence encodes CASSITTGGAGNTIYF.